Listed below are T cell receptor beta chains from one sample, sequenced in a study of T-cell memory formation after mild COVID-19. In TCRdb, the 5' RACE reads were re-called with MiXCR into one record per CDR3 protein. In the table there are about 390,000 distinct CDR3 sequences, around 20% of which are singletons. Sequencing used PBMCs or a T cell subset sorted from them (not recorded which). The receptors come from an adult woman who had mild COVID-19 (a few samples of this study predate the infection). Cell type and time point are not known. Each CDR3 is given with its conserved first and last residue. Each record gives: J gene, D gene, V gene, clone size, CDR3 length, CDR3 DNA, CDR3 protein. D genes are given only for firm matches. Clone size is stated in some rows and not others, as once, few, many or a class when expanded.

>TRBJ2-1|-|TRBV20-1|few|12
TGCAGTGGGGGGGCCAGCTCGGGTGAGCAGTTCTTC
CSGGASSGEQFF
>TRBJ2-1|-|TRBV20-1|-|14
TGCAGTGCTAGTTTACTAGGGGTTTCCAATGAGCAGTTCTTC
CSASLLGVSNEQFF
>TRBJ2-7|TRBD1|TRBV14|few|14
TGTGCCAGCAGCCATTACAGGGGAAACTACGAGCAGTACTTC
CASSHYRGNYEQYF
>TRBJ2-1|TRBD2|TRBV20-1|many|14
TGCAGTTCCAGGAGGGCGGGAGGGAGTAATGAGCAGTTCTTC
CSSRRAGGSNEQFF
>TRBJ1-1|-|TRBV11-2|-|13
TGTGCCAGCAGCTTGACTGCCCTCACTGAAGCTTTCTTT
CASSLTALTEAFF
>TRBJ2-1|TRBD2|TRBV5-1|few|16
TGCGCCAGCAGCGTAACGGGACTAGCGGGGGGAAATGAGCAGTTCTTC
CASSVTGLAGGNEQFF
>TRBJ2-5|TRBD2|TRBV7-2|-|16
TGTGCCAGCAGCTTAGGGCCTAGCGGGTACCAAGAGACCCAGTACTTC
CASSLGPSGYQETQYF
>TRBJ2-2|TRBD1|TRBV2|-|19
TGTGCCAGCAGTGGGTCCGCTTTGGACAGGGACCGTATCACCGGGGAGCTGTTTTTT
CASSGSALDRDRITGELFF
>TRBJ2-5|TRBD1|TRBV7-3|few|14
TGTGCCAGCAGCCCGGACAGGGGCGGGGAGACCCAGTACTTC
CASSPDRGGETQYF
>TRBJ2-1|TRBD1|TRBV15|-|18
TGTGCCACCAGCAGAGATTCACCGGGACAGGGGGCCGCGGATGAGCAGTTCTTC
CATSRDSPGQGAADEQFF
>TRBJ1-2|-|TRBV4-1|few|14
TGCGCCAGCAGCCAAGTAACCGCTAACTATGGCTACACCTTC
CASSQVTANYGYTF
>TRBJ1-5|-|TRBV12-3/TRBV12-4|-|15
TGTGCCAGCAGTGCCCCGGGACGGAGCAATCAGCCCCAGCATTTT
CASSAPGRSNQPQHF
>TRBJ2-6|-|TRBV30|-|15
TGTGCCTGGAGTGATGAAGTCTCTGGGGCCAACGTCCTGACTTTC
CAWSDEVSGANVLTF
>TRBJ2-1|-|TRBV6-5|few|12
TGTGCCAGCAGTTACAGCTCAGCGGTTCAGTTCTTC
CASSYSSAVQFF
>TRBJ2-7|-|TRBV9|-|14
TGTGCCAGCAGCGTAGGGGACTCCCTCCACGAGCAGTACTTC
CASSVGDSLHEQYF
>TRBJ2-3|-|TRBV20-1|few|15
TGCAGTGCTAGAGATTATGCAGGGCCCGCAGATACGCAGTATTTT
CSARDYAGPADTQYF
>TRBJ1-2|-|TRBV4-2|-|15
TGTGCCAGCAGCCAAGACGCGACTGAAAACTATGGCTACACCTTC
CASSQDATENYGYTF
>TRBJ2-2|TRBD1|TRBV7-8|few|15
TGTGCCAGCAGCTCCCGACAGGGGCCCACCGGGGAGCTGTTTTTT
CASSSRQGPTGELFF
>TRBJ2-3|TRBD1|TRBV7-6|many|16
TGTGCCAGCAGCTTATTTCCGGGACAGAGCACAGATACGCAGTATTTT
CASSLFPGQSTDTQYF
>TRBJ2-1|-|TRBV29-1|-|15
TGCAGCGTCTCACAGGGTTGGAGCTCCTACAATGAGCAGTTCTTC
CSVSQGWSSYNEQFF
>TRBJ2-2|-|TRBV11-2|many|14
TGTGCCAGCAGCTCCCCAAAACGTACCGGGGAGCTGTTTTTT
CASSSPKRTGELFF
>TRBJ1-2|-|TRBV27|few|13
TGTGCCAGCAGTTTATTAGGGAGCTATGGCTACACCTTC
CASSLLGSYGYTF
>TRBJ2-1|TRBD2|TRBV18|many|16
TGTGCCAGCTCACCGTTACTAGCGGCTCGTCGCAATGAGCAGTTCTTC
CASSPLLAARRNEQFF
>TRBJ1-1|-|TRBV5-1|few|17
TGCGCCAGCAGCCGTCTTAAACCAGGGGTATGGGACACTGAAGCTTTCTTT
CASSRLKPGVWDTEAFF
>TRBJ2-2|-|TRBV6-7|-|16
TGTGCCAGCAGTTACGCCGGAGGGGGTAACACCGGGGAGCTGTTTTTT
CASSYAGGGNTGELFF
>TRBJ1-2|-|TRBV30|-|12
TGTGCCTGGAGTCACGGATTCTATGGCTACACCTTC
CAWSHGFYGYTF
>TRBJ1-4|-|TRBV12-3/TRBV12-4|-|15
TGTGCCAGCAGCTCCCAGGGGTTTATACGGGAAAAACTGTTTTTT
CASSSQGFIREKLFF
>TRBJ1-2|TRBD1|TRBV3-1|-|15
TGTGCCACCCAGCCCCTCCAGACAGGGCGCCATGGCTACACCTTC
CATQPLQTGRHGYTF
>TRBJ2-5|-|TRBV7-8|few|14
TGTGCCAGCAGCTTAGGACAGGCGGTGGAGACCCAGTACTTC
CASSLGQAVETQYF
>TRBJ1-1|-|TRBV27|many|14
TGTGCCAGCAGTTTTGGTCCGCTGAACACTGAAGCTTTCTTT
CASSFGPLNTEAFF
>TRBJ2-1|-|TRBV7-3|-|13
TGTGCCAGCAGCTTAGAGTTGCAGGACGATCGGTTCTTC
CASSLELQDDRFF